Listed below are T cell receptor beta chains from one sample, sequenced in a study of T-cell memory formation after mild COVID-19. A single record per CDR3 protein comes from TCRdb applying MiXCR to the 5' RACE reads. The sample has 350,000 to 450,000 distinct CDR3 sequences, around 30% seen once; the top ten hold around an eighth. Sequencing used PBMCs or a T cell subset sorted from them (not recorded which). The receptor set was obtained from an adult woman who had mild COVID-19 (a few samples of this study predate the infection). Cell type and time point are not known. CDR3s include the opening cysteine and the closing phenylalanine or tryptophan. The order of the fields is CDR3 protein, CDR3 DNA, V gene, D gene, J gene, clone size. A D gene is named only where the DNA matches it firmly. The listing skips clone size in some rows; elsewhere it reads once, few, many or a size class.

CASSWTSGGSDTQYF | TGCGCCAGCAGCTGGACTAGCGGGGGCTCGGATACGCAGTATTTT | TRBV5-1 | TRBD2 | TRBJ2-3 | -
CASSYSRESGISPLHF | TGTGCCAGCAGTTACTCGAGAGAATCAGGGATCTCACCCCTCCACTTT | TRBV6-5 | - | TRBJ1-6 | few
CASSENPSSGANVLTF | TGTGCCAGCAGTGAAAATCCTAGCTCTGGGGCCAACGTCCTGACTTTC | TRBV6-4 | - | TRBJ2-6 | -
CASSDSRQPNTQYF | TGTGCCAGCAGTGACTCGAGACAGCCGAATACGCAGTATTTT | TRBV6-4 | - | TRBJ2-3 | few
CASSSTGYSNQPQHF | TGCGCCAGCAGCTCGACAGGATATAGCAATCAGCCCCAGCATTTT | TRBV4-1 | - | TRBJ1-5 | -
CASSYSTGTGGKNEQFF | TGTGCCAGCAGTTACTCAACCGGGACAGGGGGCAAGAATGAGCAGTTCTTC | TRBV6-6 | TRBD1 | TRBJ2-1 | -
CSASTTSGGASSTDTQYF | TGCAGTGCTTCTACCACTAGCGGGGGGGCCTCTAGCACAGATACGCAGTATTTT | TRBV20-1 | TRBD2 | TRBJ2-3 | -
CSFRDGTYEQYF | TGCAGCTTCCGGGACGGGACCTACGAGCAGTACTTC | TRBV29-1 | - | TRBJ2-7 | -
CASSFWQEQETQYF | TGTGCCAGCAGCTTTTGGCAGGAACAAGAGACCCAGTACTTC | TRBV7-9 | - | TRBJ2-5 | -
CASSSRTGGWYEQYF | TGTGCCAGCAGCTCGCGGACAGGGGGCTGGTACGAGCAGTACTTC | TRBV7-9 | TRBD1 | TRBJ2-7 | -
CASSLSTSTDTQYF | TGTGCCAGCAGTTTATCGACTAGCACAGATACGCAGTATTTT | TRBV12-3/TRBV12-4 | - | TRBJ2-3 | -
CSARPLADASYNEQFF | TGCAGTGCTAGACCGCTAGCGGACGCTTCCTACAATGAGCAGTTCTTC | TRBV20-1 | TRBD2 | TRBJ2-1 | -
CARSERQGNTIYF | TGTGCCAGGAGCGAAAGACAAGGAAACACCATATATTTT | TRBV7-8 | - | TRBJ1-3 | -
CATSRDRGGYEQYF | TGTGCCACCAGCAGGGACAGGGGAGGGTACGAGCAGTACTTC | TRBV15 | TRBD1 | TRBJ2-7 | few
CSVGGVQETQYF | TGCAGCGTTGGTGGGGTCCAAGAGACCCAGTACTTC | TRBV29-1 | - | TRBJ2-5 | few
CASSYLEGGTEAFF | TGTGCCAGCAGTTACTTGGAAGGGGGCACTGAAGCTTTCTTT | TRBV6-2/TRBV6-3 | - | TRBJ1-1 | few
CSAISDRGNSPLHF | TGCAGTGCTATCAGTGACAGGGGCAATTCACCCCTCCACTTT | TRBV20-1 | TRBD1 | TRBJ1-6 | few
CASSLLRANTEAFF | TGTGCCAGCAGCTTACTGAGGGCGAACACTGAAGCTTTCTTT | TRBV7-9 | - | TRBJ1-1 | -